Below, 7 T cell receptor beta chains from the same sample are listed, as sequenced in a study of control samples from healthy donors and cancer patients. The data were produced by immunoSEQ multiplex PCR, yet TCRdb's version contains in-frame clones alone and is incomplete. Of around 130,000 clones listed, about 90% are singletons. The specimen was blood. The source of these receptors is a man aged 45-65 years in good health.

The CDR3 protein is CASSEGTIGEQYF. DNA for the CDR3: TGTGCCAGCAGTGAGGGGACTATAGGAGAGCAGTACTTC. The rearrangement uses TRBV6-4 and TRBJ2-7; the match to TRBD2 covers 7 bases. This CDR3 is built from 13 residues. CDR1 and CDR2 from the germline V gene are MRHNA and SNTAGT. With 3 bases clipped from V and 7 bases from J, the junction kept 6 bases outside the gene matches.

The genes are TRBV9 and TRBJ2-3; D may be TRBD2 (5 bases). V lost 0 bases and J 0 bases, leaving 11 bases between the germline ends. The CDR3 is 16 amino acids. Per the germline V gene, CDR1 is SGDLS and CDR2 is YYNGEE. The CDR3 DNA is TGTGCCAGCAGCGTAGCAAGCGGAGTGAGCACAGATACGCAGTATTTT. The encoded protein is CASSVASGVSTDTQYF.

Here the CDR3 DNA reads TGTGCCAGCACCCGGCTCGGAACAGGGGCAAACTATGGCTACACCTTC. Protein: CASTRLGTGANYGYTF. This rearrangement joins TRBV7-8 to TRBJ1-2; the match to TRBD1 covers 7 bases. In germline, CDR1 is SGHVS, CDR2 FQNEAQ. This CDR3 is built from 16 residues. The J segment lost 2 bases and the V segment lost 7 bases, leaving 13 bases of the junction unmatched.

The V call is TRBV7-2, the J call TRBJ1-1, with no clear D. V gave up 3 bases and J gave up 1 base, with 9 bases separating them. This CDR3 is built from 14 residues. Germline V CDR1 and CDR2: SGHTA, FQGNSA. The CDR3 coding sequence is TGTGCCAGCAGCTTCGCCTTGGCGAACACTGAAGCTTTCTTT. Its translation: CASSFALANTEAFF.

The rearrangement links TRBV2 to TRBJ2-2, with TRBD1 matching over 7 bases. Germline V gives CDR1 SNHLY, CDR2 FYNNEI. The CDR3 totals 15 residues. The junction had 11 bases not matched to a gene; V was cut back by 6 bases and J by 7 bases. The CDR3 bases are TGTGCCAGCAGCTACGACAGGGCATCAGACGGGGAGCTGTTTTTT. It translates to CASSYDRASDGELFF. Full variable domain (outside the CDR3, taken from reference TRBV2 and TRBJ2-2): EPEVTQTPSHQVTQMGQEVILRCVPISNHLYFYWYRQILGQKVEFLVSFYNNEISEKSEIFDDQFSVERPDGSNFTLKIRSTKLEDSAMYFCASSYDRASDGELFFGEGSRLTVL.

The chain carries TRBV19 and TRBJ1-1; D is unresolved. The V and J ends lost 2 bases and 1 base respectively, with 2 bases between them. The CDR3 runs 12 residues. Germline CDR1 reads LNHDA; CDR2 reads SQIVND (reference sequence). The CDR3 DNA reads TGTGCCAGTAGTATACGGAACACTGAAGCTTTCTTT. This codes for CASSIRNTEAFF.

The V gene is TRBV12-3 or TRBV12-4, the J gene TRBJ2-3; D gene uncertain. The CDR3 spans 11 residues. With 7 bases removed from V and 6 bases from J, the gap between germline ends came to 8 bases. Here the CDR3 reads CASTQGDTQYF. DNA for the CDR3: TGTGCCAGCACCCAAGGGGATACGCAGTATTTT.